This T cell receptor beta chain was recovered during a study of T cells in Graves' hyperthyroidism and ophthalmopathy. Template material for amplifying TCR beta CDR3 regions consisted of RNA transcripts. The study used the HTBI primer set for a first-round RT-PCR of the TCR CDR3. Using its own MiXCR run on the multiplex PCR reads, TCRdb lists one record per CDR3 protein. The data contain 600,000 to 750,000 distinct CDR3 sequences, approximately 15% of them singletons. This clonotype appeared many times. Sequenced sample: blood. The clonotype comes from a middle-aged man with Graves' hyperthyroidism.

The CDR3 coding sequence is TGTGCCAGCAGGGGGAGGGGTTTCTACGAGCAGTACTTC. As protein: CASRGRGFYEQYF. V is TRBV28 and J is TRBJ2-7, with 7 bases lining up with TRBD2. Germline V gene lookup returns CDR1 MDHEN and CDR2 SYDVKM. With V trimmed by 6 bases and J by 3 bases, 5 bases remained unmatched. The CDR3 is made up of 13 amino acids. The variable domain in full, completed from reference TRBV28 and TRBJ2-7, reads DVKVTQSSRYLVKRTGEKVFLECVQDMDHENMFWYRQDPGLGLRLIYFSYDVKMKEKGDIPEGYSVSREKKERFSLILESASTNQTSMYLCASRGRGFYEQYFGPGTRLTVT.